This entry describes one TCR beta chain. CDR1 is SGHRS and CDR2 is YFSETQ in the germline V gene. CDR3 length equals 16 residues. V lost 4 bases and J lost 3; bases outside the gene matches: 5. TCRdb's table, derived via immunoSEQ multiplex PCR, lists solely in-frame clones and lacks some. The repertoire has approximately 120,000 clones, around 87% of them found once; the top ten carry about 3%. These data belong to a study of control samples from healthy donors and cancer patients. The sample consisted of blood. This chain joins TRBV5-1 and TRBJ2-2, with TRBD2 matching over 11 bases. The clonotype comes from a man aged 55 to 70 in good health. The CDR3: CASSLSGGAYTGELFF. CDR3 coding DNA: TGCGCCAGCAGCCTTAGCGGGGGGGCCTACACCGGGGAGCTGTTTTTT.